This record covers a single T cell receptor beta chain. MiXCR, applied by TCRdb to the RT-PCR reads, yields one record per CDR3 protein. Among about 680,000 distinct CDR3 sequences listed, approximately 15% were seen once. Trimming stripped 4 bases from V and 1 base from J, with 10 bases between. Per the germline V gene, CDR1 is LGHDT and CDR2 is YNNKEL (reference sequence). The CDR3 is made up of 14 amino acids. The V gene is TRBV3-1, the J gene TRBJ1-1, with D possibly matching TRBD1 (5 bases). The sample consisted of memory CD4+ T cells from blood. This sequence was found in a female donor in good health, serving as a healthy control. This CDR3 is CASSLRDWNTEAFF. Here the CDR3 DNA reads TGTGCCAGCAGCCTCAGGGACTGGAACACTGAAGCTTTCTTT.